The rows below give T cell receptor beta chains drawn from one sample of a study of a mutant IDH1 vaccine in newly diagnosed glioma. Profiling relied on immunoSEQ multiplex PCR, and the TCRdb table lists in-frame clones only, not all of them. The repertoire includes over 95,000 clones, roughly 90% of them detected once, and roughly 0.65% sits in the top ten. These receptors' antigens are unknown. The sample here was PBMCs, taken from a glioma patient whose treatment included an IDH1 peptide vaccine. The origin of the receptors is a woman in her forties or fifties with glioma. The CDR3 runs from the conserved cysteine through the conserved F or W. Each record gives: clone size, V gene, J gene, D gene, CDR3 protein, CDR3 DNA. D genes are given only for firm matches. Only some rows state a clone size, as once, few, many or a class for expanded clones.

>.|TRBV9|TRBJ1-1|.
CASSSGSKNTEAFF
TGTGCCAGCAGCTCCGGTTCCAAGAACACTGAAGCTTTCTTT
>.|TRBV5-1|TRBJ2-5|TRBD1
CASSSRDSLETQYF
TGCGCCAGCAGCTCCCGGGACAGCCTAGAGACCCAGTACTTC
>.|TRBV30|TRBJ2-7|.
CAWSDGRGSEQYF
TGTGCCTGGAGTGATGGCAGGGGATCCGAGCAGTACTTC
>once|TRBV6-1|TRBJ2-7|.
CVSSYRDSSNEQYF
TGTGTCAGCAGTTATAGGGACTCATCCAACGAGCAGTACTTC
>.|TRBV11-3|TRBJ1-1|.
CASSLGENTEAFF
TGTGCCAGCAGCTTAGGGGAGAACACTGAAGCTTTCTTT
>.|TRBV5-6|TRBJ2-7|TRBD1
CASSPGQPYEQYF
TGTGCCAGCAGCCCGGGACAGCCCTACGAGCAGTACTTC
>.|TRBV18|TRBJ2-6|.
CASSPQVSGANVLTF
TGTGCCAGCTCACCGCAGGTCTCTGGGGCCAACGTCCTGACTTTC
>few|TRBV30|TRBJ2-7|TRBD2
CAWSGTSGSSQYF
TGTGCCTGGAGCGGGACTAGCGGGAGCTCCCAGTACTTC
>.|TRBV10-3|TRBJ2-7|TRBD1
CAISAQDRGEQYF
TGTGCCATCAGTGCACAAGACAGGGGCGAGCAGTACTTC
>.|TRBV12-5|TRBJ2-7|.
CASGLIQDRYEQYF
TGTGCTAGTGGTTTGATACAGGACCGCTACGAGCAGTACTTC
>.|TRBV4-1|TRBJ1-1|.
CASSQADGVSEAFF
TGCGCCAGCAGCCAAGCAGACGGGGTCTCTGAAGCTTTCTTT
>.|TRBV6-5|TRBJ2-7|TRBD2
CASSYSRASGSYEQYF
TGTGCCAGCAGTTACTCAAGAGCTAGCGGGAGTTACGAGCAGTACTTC
>.|TRBV6-6|TRBJ2-7|TRBD1
CASSPPDRVVYEQYF
TGTGCCAGCAGCCCCCCGGACAGGGTGGTATACGAGCAGTACTTC